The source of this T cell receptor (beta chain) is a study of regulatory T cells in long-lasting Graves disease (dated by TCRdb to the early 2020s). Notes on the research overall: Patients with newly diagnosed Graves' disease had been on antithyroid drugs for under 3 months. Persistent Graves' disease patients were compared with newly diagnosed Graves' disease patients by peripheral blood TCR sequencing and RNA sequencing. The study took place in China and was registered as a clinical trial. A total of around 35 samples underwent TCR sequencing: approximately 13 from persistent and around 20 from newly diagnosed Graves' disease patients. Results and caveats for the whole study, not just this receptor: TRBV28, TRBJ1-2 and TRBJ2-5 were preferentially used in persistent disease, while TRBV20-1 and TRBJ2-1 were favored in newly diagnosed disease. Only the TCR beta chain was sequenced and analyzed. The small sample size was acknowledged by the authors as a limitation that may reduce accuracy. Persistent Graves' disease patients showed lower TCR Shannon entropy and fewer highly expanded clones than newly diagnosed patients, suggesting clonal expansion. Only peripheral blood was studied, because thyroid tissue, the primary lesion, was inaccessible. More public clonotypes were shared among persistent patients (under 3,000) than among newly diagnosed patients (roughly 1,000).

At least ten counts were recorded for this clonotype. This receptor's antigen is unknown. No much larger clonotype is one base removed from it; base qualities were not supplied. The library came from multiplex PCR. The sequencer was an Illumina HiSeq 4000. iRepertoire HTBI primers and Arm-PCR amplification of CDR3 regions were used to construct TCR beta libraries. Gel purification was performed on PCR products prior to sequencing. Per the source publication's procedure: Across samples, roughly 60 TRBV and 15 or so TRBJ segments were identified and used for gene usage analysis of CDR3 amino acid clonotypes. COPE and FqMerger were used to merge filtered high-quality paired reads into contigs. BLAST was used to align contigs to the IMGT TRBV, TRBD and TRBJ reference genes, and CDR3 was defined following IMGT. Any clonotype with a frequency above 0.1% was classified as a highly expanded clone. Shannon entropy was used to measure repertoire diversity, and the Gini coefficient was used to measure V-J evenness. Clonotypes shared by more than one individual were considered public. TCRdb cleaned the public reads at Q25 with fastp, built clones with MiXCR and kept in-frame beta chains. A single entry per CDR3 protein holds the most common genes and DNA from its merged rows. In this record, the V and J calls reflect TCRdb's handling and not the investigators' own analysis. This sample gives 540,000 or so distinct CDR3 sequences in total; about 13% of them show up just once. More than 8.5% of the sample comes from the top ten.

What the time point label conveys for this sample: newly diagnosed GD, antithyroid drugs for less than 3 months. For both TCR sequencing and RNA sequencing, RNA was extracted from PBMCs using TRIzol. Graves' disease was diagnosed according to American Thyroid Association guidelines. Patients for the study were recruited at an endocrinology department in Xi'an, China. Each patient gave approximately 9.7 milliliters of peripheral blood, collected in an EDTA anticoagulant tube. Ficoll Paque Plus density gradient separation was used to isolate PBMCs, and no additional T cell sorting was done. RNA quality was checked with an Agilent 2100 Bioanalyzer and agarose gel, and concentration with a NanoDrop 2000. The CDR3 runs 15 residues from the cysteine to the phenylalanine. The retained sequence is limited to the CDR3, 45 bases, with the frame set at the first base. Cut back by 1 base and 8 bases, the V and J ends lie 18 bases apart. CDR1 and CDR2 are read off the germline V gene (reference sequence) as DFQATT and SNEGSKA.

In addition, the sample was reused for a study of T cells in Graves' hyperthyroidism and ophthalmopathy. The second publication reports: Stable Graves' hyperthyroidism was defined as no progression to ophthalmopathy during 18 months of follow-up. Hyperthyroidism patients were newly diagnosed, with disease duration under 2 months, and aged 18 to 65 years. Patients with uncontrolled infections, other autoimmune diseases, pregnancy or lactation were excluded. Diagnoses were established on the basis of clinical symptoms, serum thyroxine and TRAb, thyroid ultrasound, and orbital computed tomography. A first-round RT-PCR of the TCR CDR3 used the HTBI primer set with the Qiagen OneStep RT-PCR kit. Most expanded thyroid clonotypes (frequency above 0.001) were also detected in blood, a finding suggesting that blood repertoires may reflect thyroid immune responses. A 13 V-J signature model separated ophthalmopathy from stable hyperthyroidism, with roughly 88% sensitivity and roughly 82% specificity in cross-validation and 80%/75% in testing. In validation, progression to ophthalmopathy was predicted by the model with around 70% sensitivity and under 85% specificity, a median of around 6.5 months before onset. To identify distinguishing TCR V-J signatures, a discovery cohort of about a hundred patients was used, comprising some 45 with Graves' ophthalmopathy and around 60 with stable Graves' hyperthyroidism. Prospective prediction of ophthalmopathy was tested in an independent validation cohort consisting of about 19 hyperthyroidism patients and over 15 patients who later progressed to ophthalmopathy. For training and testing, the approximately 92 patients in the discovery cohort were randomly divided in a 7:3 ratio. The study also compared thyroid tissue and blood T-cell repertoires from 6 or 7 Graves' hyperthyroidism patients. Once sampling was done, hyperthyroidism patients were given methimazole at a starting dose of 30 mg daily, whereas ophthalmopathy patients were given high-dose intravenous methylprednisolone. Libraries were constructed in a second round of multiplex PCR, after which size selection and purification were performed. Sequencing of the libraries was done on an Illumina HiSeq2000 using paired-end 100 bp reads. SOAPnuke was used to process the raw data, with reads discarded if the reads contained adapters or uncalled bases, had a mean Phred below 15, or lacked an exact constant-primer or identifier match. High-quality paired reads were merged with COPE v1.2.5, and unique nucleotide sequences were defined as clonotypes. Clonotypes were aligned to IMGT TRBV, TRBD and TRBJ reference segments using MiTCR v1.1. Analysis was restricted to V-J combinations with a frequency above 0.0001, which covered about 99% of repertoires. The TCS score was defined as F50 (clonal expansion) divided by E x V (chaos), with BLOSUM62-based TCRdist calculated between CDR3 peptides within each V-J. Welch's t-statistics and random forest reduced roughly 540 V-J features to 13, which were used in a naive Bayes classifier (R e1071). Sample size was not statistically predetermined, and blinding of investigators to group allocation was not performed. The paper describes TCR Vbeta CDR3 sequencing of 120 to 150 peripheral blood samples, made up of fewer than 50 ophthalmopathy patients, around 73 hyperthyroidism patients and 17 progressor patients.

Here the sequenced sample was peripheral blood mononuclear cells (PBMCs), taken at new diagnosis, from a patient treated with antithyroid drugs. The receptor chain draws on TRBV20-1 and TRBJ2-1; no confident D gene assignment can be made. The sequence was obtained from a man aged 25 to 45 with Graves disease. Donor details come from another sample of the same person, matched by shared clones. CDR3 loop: CSARVRLRGLYEQFF. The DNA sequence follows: TGCAGTGCTAGAGTACGTCTTCGCGGATTATATGAGCAGTTCTTC.